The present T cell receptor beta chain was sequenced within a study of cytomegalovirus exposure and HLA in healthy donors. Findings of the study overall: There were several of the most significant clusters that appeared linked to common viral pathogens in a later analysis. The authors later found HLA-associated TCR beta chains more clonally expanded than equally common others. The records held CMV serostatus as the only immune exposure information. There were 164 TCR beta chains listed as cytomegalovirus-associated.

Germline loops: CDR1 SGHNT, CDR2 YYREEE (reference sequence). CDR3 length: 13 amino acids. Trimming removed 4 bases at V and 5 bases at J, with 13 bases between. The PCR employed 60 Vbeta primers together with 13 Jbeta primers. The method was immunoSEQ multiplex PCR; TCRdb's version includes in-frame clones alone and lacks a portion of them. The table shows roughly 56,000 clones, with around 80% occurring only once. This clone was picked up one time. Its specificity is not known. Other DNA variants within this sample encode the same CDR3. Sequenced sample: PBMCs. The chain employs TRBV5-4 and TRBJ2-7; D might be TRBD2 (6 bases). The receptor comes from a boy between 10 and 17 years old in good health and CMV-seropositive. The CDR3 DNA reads TGTGCCAGCAGCAGCGGCAGGGAGGACGAGCAGTACTTC. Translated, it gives CASSSGREDEQYF.